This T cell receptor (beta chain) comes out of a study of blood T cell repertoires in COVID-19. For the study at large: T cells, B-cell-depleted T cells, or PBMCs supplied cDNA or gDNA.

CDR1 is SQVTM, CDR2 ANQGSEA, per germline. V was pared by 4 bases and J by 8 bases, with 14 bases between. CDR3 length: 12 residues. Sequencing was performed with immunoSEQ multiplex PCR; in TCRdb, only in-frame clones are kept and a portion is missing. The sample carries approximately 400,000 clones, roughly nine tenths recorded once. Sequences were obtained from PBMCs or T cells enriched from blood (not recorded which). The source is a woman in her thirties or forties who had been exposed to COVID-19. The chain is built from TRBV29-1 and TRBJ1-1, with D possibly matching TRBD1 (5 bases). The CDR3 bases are TGCAGCGTTGGGGGGGAAGAGGCCGAAGCTTTCTTT. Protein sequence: CSVGGEEAEAFF.